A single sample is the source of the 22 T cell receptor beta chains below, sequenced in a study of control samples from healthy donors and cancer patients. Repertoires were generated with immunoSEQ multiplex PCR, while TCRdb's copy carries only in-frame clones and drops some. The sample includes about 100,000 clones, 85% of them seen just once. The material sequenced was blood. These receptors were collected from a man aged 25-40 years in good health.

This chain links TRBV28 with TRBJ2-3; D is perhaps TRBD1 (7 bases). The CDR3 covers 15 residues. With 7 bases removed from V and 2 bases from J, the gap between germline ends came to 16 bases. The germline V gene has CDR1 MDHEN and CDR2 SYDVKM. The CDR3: CASIQGGGTTDTQYF. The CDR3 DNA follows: TGTGCCAGCATTCAAGGGGGCGGGACCACAGATACGCAGTATTTT. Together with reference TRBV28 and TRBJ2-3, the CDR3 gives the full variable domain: DVKVTQSSRYLVKRTGEKVFLECVQDMDHENMFWYRQDPGLGLRLIYFSYDVKMKEKGDIPEGYSVSREKKERFSLILESASTNQTSMYLCASIQGGGTTDTQYFGPGTRLTVL.

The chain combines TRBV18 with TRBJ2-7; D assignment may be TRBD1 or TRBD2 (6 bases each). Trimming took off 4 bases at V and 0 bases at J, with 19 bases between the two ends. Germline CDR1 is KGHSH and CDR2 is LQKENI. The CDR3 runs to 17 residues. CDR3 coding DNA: TGTGCCAGCTCACGCAACGCAGTGGGGGGCAGCTCCTACGAGCAGTACTTC. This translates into CASSRNAVGGSSYEQYF.

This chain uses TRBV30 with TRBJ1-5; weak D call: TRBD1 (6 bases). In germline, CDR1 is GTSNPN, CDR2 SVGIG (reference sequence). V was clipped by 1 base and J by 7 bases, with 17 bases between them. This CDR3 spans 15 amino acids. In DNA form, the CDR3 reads TGTGCCTGGAGTGCGCCCCTGAGGGGGAACCAGCCCCAGCATTTT. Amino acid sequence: CAWSAPLRGNQPQHF.

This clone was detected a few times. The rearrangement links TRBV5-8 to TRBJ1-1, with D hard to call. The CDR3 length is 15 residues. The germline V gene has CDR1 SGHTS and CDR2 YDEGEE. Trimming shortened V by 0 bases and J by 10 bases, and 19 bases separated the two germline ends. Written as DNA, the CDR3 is TGTGCCAGCAGCTTGGAAAAAGGTCGTGTAATGCGAGCTTTCTTT. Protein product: CASSLEKGRVMRAFF.

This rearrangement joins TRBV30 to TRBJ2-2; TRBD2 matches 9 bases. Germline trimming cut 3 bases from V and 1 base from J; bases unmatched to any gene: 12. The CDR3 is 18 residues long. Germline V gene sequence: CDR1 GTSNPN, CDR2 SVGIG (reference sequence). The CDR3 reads CAWRVLGGGAVNTGELFF. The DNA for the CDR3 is TGTGCCTGGAGGGTCCTTGGCGGGGGGGCTGTGAACACCGGGGAGCTGTTTTTT.

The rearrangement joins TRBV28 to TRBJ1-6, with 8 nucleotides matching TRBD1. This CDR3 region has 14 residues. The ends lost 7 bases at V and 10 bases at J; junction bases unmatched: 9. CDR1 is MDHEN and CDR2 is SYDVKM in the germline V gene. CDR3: CASISDRGGSPLHF. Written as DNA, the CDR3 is TGTGCCAGCATTAGCGACAGGGGCGGCTCACCCCTCCACTTT.

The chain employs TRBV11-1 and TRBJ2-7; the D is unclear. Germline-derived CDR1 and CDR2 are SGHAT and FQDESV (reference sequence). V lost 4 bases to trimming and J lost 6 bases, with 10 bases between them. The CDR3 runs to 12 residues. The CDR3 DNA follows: TGTGCCAGCAGCTCCGGCATCGGCGAGCAGTACTTC. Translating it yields CASSSGIGEQYF.

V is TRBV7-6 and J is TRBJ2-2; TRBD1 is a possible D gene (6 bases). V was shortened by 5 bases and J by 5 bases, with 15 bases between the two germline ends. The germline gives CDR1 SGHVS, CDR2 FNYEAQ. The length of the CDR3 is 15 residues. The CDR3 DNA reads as TGTGCCAGCAGCCTCGGACAGAGTACTACCGGGGAGCTGTTTTTT. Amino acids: CASSLGQSTTGELFF.

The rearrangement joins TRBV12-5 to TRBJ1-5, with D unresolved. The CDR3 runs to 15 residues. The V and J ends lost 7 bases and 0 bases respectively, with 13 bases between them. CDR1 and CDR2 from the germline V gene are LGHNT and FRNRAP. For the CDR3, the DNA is TGTGCTAGTGAAACCGGAGCTTATAGCAATCAGCCCCAGCATTTT. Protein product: CASETGAYSNQPQHF.

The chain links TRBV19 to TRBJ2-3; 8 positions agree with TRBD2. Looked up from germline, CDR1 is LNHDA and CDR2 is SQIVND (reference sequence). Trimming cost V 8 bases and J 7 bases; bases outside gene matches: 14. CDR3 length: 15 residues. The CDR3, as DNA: TGTGCCAGTCGCCAGGACGGGGGGGCGTTGAATACGCAGTATTTT. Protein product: CASRQDGGALNTQYF.

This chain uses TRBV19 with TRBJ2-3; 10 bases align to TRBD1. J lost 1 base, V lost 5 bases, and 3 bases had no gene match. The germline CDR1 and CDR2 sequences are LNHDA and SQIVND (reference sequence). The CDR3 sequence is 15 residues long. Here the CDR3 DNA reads TGTGCCAGTAGTCCAGGACAGGGGGGCACAGATACGCAGTATTTT. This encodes CASSPGQGGTDTQYF. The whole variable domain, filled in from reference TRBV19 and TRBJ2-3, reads DGGITQSPKYLFRKEGQNVTLSCEQNLNHDAMYWYRQDPGQGLRLIYYSQIVNDFQKGDIAEGYSVSREKKESFPLTVTSAQKNPTAFYLCASSPGQGGTDTQYFGPGTRLTVL.

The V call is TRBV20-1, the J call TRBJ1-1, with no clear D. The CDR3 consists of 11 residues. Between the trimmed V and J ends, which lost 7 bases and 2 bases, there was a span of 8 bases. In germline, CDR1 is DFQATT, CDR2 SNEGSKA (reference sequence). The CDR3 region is CSVQGNTEAFF. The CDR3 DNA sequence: TGCAGTGTGCAAGGTAACACTGAAGCTTTCTTT.

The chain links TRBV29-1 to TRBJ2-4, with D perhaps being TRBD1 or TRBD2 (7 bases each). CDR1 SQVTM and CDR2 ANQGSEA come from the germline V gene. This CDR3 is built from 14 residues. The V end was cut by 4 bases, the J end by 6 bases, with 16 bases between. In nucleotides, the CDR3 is TGCAGCGTTGCCTGGGGAGGGGGCGGAAACATTCAGTACTTC. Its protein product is CSVAWGGGGNIQYF.

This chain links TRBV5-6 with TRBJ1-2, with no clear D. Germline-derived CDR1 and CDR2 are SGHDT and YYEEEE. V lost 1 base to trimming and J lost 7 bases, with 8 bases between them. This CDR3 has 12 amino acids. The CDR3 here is CASSLPLGGYTF. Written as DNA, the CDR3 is TGTGCCAGCAGCTTGCCCCTTGGTGGCTACACCTTC.

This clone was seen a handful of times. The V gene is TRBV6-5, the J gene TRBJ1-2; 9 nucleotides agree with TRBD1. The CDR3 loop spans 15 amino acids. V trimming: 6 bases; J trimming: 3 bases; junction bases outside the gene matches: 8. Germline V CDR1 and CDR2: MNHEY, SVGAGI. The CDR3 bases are TGTGCCAGCAGACGGGACAGGGCAGCTGACTATGGCTACACCTTC. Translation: CASRRDRAADYGYTF.

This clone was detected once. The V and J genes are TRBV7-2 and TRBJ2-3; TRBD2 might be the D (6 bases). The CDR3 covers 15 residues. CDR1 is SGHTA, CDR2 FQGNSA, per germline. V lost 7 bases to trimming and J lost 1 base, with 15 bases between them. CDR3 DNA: TGTGCCAGCACCGAGGGACTTGGCCGCACAGATACGCAGTATTTT. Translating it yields CASTEGLGRTDTQYF.

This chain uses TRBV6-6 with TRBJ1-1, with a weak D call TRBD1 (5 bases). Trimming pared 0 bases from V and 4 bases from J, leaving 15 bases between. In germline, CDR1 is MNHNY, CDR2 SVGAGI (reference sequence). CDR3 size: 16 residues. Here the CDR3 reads CASSYSAGRGSTEAFF. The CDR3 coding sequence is TGTGCCAGCAGTTACTCGGCAGGGCGTGGAAGCACTGAAGCTTTCTTT.

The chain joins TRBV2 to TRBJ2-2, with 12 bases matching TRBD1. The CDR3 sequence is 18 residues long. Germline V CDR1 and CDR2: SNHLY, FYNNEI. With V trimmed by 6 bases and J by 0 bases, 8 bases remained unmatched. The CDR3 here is CASRQGQGAVPNTGELFF. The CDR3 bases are TGTGCCAGCAGACAGGGACAGGGGGCGGTTCCGAACACCGGGGAGCTGTTTTTT.

The CDR3 region is CASSPQKSTDTQYF. CDR3 DNA: TGTGCCAGTAGTCCCCAAAAGAGCACAGATACGCAGTATTTT. The rearrangement joins TRBV19 to TRBJ2-3; D is undetermined. The V end lost 5 bases, the J end lost 0 bases, and 9 bases lay between the germline ends. Germline loops: CDR1 LNHDA, CDR2 SQIVND (reference sequence). The CDR3 extends over 14 amino acids.

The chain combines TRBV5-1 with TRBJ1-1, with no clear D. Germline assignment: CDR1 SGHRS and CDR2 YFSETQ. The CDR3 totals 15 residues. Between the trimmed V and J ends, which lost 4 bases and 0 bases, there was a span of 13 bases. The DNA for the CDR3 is TGCGCCAGCAGCCCCACGGGAGCCATGAACACTGAAGCTTTCTTT. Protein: CASSPTGAMNTEAFF.

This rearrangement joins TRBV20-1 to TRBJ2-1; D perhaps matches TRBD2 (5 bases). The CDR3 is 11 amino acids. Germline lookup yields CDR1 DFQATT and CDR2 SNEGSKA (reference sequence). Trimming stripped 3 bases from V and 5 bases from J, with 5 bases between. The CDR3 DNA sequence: TGCAGTGCTAGCGGGAACAATGAGCAGTTCTTC. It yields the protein CSASGNNEQFF.

The DNA for the CDR3 is TGTGCCAGCAGCTTAGGGCGAGGGGAGATGGCTAATGAAAAACTGTTTTTT. It translates to CASSLGRGEMANEKLFF. V is TRBV7-9 and J is TRBJ1-4, with a possible D match to TRBD1 (5 bases). Germline V gene data show CDR1 as SEHNR and CDR2 as FQNEAQ (reference sequence). V was trimmed by 1 base and J by 3 bases, leaving 15 bases between them. The CDR3 is 17 amino acids.